Each of the 23 T cell receptor beta chains below was sequenced from the same sample in a study of T cell changes during pregnancy in multiple sclerosis. Here immunoSEQ multiplex PCR was the method, and the copy in TCRdb shows in-frame clones only, minus some. The profile shows 45,000 to 65,000 clones, less than 95% of them singletons. The sequencing here drew on peripheral blood, taken after pregnancy. The receptors shown here come from a female donor in good health, enrolled as a control in a pregnancy study.

This sequence joins TRBV7-3 and TRBJ1-1; D gene unclear. Germline CDR1 reads SGHTA; CDR2 reads FQGTGA. V lost 5 bases, J lost 4 bases, and 11 bases lay in between. The CDR3 totals 13 residues. The CDR3 reads CASSTEPGTEAFF. CDR3 sequence (DNA): TGTGCCAGCAGCACCGAGCCGGGCACTGAAGCTTTCTTT.

The V and J genes are TRBV19 and TRBJ2-6; D possibly corresponds to TRBD1 (5 bases). The germline V and J ends were trimmed by 5 bases and 0 bases, with 11 bases remaining between them. In germline, CDR1 is LNHDA, CDR2 SQIVND (reference sequence). The CDR3 is 16 amino acids. In DNA form, the CDR3 reads TGTGCCAGTAGTTACAAGACAGTCTCTGGGGCCAACGTCCTGACTTTC. Its translation is CASSYKTVSGANVLTF.

This clone has just one count. The V gene is TRBV10-3, the J gene TRBJ2-7; D remains unclear. V lost 7 bases, J lost 5 bases, and 15 bases lay in between. Germline CDR1 and CDR2: ENHRY and SYGVKD. This CDR3 contains 13 residues. The CDR3 reads CAITLTRGNEQYF. For the CDR3, the DNA is TGTGCCATCACTTTAACTCGAGGAAACGAGCAGTACTTC.

CDR3 region: CASSLTRGIYEQYF. CDR3 sequence (DNA): TGCGCCAGCAGCTTGACCCGGGGAATTTACGAGCAGTACTTC. The rearrangement joins TRBV5-1 to TRBJ2-7, with D possibly TRBD2 on 5 matching bases. The germline V gene has CDR1 SGHRS and CDR2 YFSETQ. V gave up 1 base and J gave up 4 bases, with 12 bases separating them. There are 14 residues in the CDR3.

The V call is TRBV30, the J call TRBJ1-3, with 7 bases aligning to TRBD1. Unmatched junction bases numbered 3, after V lost 4 bases and J lost 0 bases. Germline V CDR1 and CDR2: GTSNPN, SVGIG (reference sequence). The CDR3 consists of 14 residues. CDR3 in amino acids: CAWTRDSSGNTIYF. CDR3 bases: TGTGCCTGGACTAGGGACAGCTCTGGAAACACCATATATTTT.

V usage is TRBV5-1 and J usage is TRBJ2-7, with TRBD2 as a possible D gene (7 bases). V lost 3 bases, J lost 9 bases, and 19 bases lay in between. The germline V gene has CDR1 SGHRS and CDR2 YFSETQ. The CDR3 contains 14 residues. CDR3: CASSSQGGEAGQYF. The CDR3 DNA is TGCGCCAGCAGCTCCCAAGGGGGGGAAGCGGGGCAGTACTTC.

This chain joins TRBV27 and TRBJ2-3; TRBD2 matches at 8 bases. CDR3 length equals 17 residues. Trimming removed 0 bases from V and 7 bases from J; junction bases left unmatched: 12. Germline lookup yields CDR1 MNHEY and CDR2 SMNVEV (reference sequence). CDR3 sequence (DNA): TGTGCCAGCAGTTTATCCGGTCTAGCGGGTCACTATTATACGCAGTATTTT. Its translation is CASSLSGLAGHYYTQYF.

V gene TRBV29-1 combines with J gene TRBJ2-1; no reliable D call. V gave up 4 bases and J gave up 4 bases, with 8 bases separating them. Germline values: CDR1 SQVTM, CDR2 ANQGSEA. The CDR3 length is 12 residues. CDR3 sequence reads: CSVAVDYNEQFF. Written as DNA, the CDR3 is TGCAGCGTTGCGGTTGATTACAATGAGCAGTTCTTC.

The chain is built from TRBV5-1 and TRBJ1-1, with 7 positions matching TRBD1. With V trimmed by 4 bases and J by 0 bases, 9 bases remained unmatched. The CDR3 sequence is 16 residues long. The germline V gene has CDR1 SGHRS and CDR2 YFSETQ. CDR3 bases: TGCGCCAGCAGCGATGGGACAGATGGATTGAACACTGAAGCTTTCTTT. Translation: CASSDGTDGLNTEAFF.

The genes are TRBV19 and TRBJ1-2; 11 bases are a match to TRBD1. V was pared by 5 bases and J by 4 bases, with 12 bases of the junction left unmatched. This CDR3 region has 17 residues. From germline, CDR1 is LNHDA and CDR2 SQIVND (reference sequence). The DNA for the CDR3 is TGTGCCAGTAGTCCCAACGGACAGGGGGCGAATCTCTATGGCTACACCTTC. This sequence encodes CASSPNGQGANLYGYTF.

The gene calls are TRBV18 and TRBJ1-1; TRBD1 is a possible D gene (6 bases). The CDR3 has 16 residues. Germline-derived CDR1 and CDR2 are KGHSH and LQKENI. Trimming took 0 bases from V and 1 from J, leaving 12 bases between them. CDR3: CASSPPNRVPNTEAFF. The CDR3 DNA is TGTGCCAGCTCACCACCGAACAGGGTCCCGAACACTGAAGCTTTCTTT.

In its sample, this clone was seen once. The V call is TRBV5-1, the J call TRBJ1-5; no firm D call. The germline CDR1 and CDR2 sequences are SGHRS and YFSETQ. The CDR3 spans 15 residues. With 2 bases removed from V and 2 bases from J, the gap between germline ends came to 11 bases. The CDR3 protein is CASSFGPGGNQPQHF. Here the CDR3 DNA reads TGCGCCAGCAGCTTCGGGCCCGGGGGCAATCAGCCCCAGCATTTT.

This chain connects TRBV6-5 to TRBJ2-7; 8 bases line up with TRBD1. V lost 5 bases to trimming and J lost 2 bases; unmatched junction nucleotides: 8. CDR3 length: 15 amino acids. The germline CDR1 and CDR2 sequences are MNHEY and SVGAGI. The CDR3 reads CASSRPGTGTYEQYF. DNA of the CDR3: TGTGCCAGCAGTCGTCCCGGGACAGGCACCTACGAGCAGTACTTC.

V and J are TRBV11-2 and TRBJ2-1, with a tentative D call TRBD2 (5 bases). This CDR3 has 18 amino acids. Germline loops: CDR1 SGHAT, CDR2 FQNNGV. V lost 1 base and J lost 3, with 19 bases in between. In nucleotides, the CDR3 is TGTGCCAGCAGCTTAGGACGGGAAGACACTGAACTCTACAATGAGCAGTTCTTC. It encodes CASSLGREDTELYNEQFF.

This clone was seen only once. The genes are TRBV7-2 and TRBJ2-1, with 8 bases identical to TRBD1. The CDR3 has 14 amino acids. Trimming removed 6 bases from V and 8 bases from J; junction bases left unmatched: 9. Looked up from germline, CDR1 is SGHTA and CDR2 is FQGNSA. DNA for the CDR3: TGTGCCAGCAGAAAGGGACAGGAGGGAGATGAGCAGTTCTTC. Translated, it gives CASRKGQEGDEQFF.

The rearrangement links TRBV20-1 to TRBJ1-1; the D gene is possibly TRBD1 (6 bases). The CDR3 is made up of 11 amino acids. The V gene's germline CDR1 is DFQATT and CDR2 SNEGSKA (reference sequence). CDR3 in amino acids: CRGAYGSEAFF. The DNA of the CDR3 is TGCAGGGGGGCTTACGGGTCCGAAGCTTTCTTT.

The V call is TRBV15, the J call TRBJ2-5; maybe TRBD2 (6 bases). Germline CDR1 reads LNHNV; CDR2 reads YYDKDF (reference sequence). Trimming stripped 1 base from V and 5 bases from J, with 11 bases between. The CDR3 extends over 14 amino acids. The CDR3 reads CATSRGLEVETQYF. DNA for the CDR3: TGTGCCACCAGCAGAGGACTAGAGGTGGAGACCCAGTACTTC. The whole variable domain, filled in from reference TRBV15 and TRBJ2-5, reads DAMVIQNPRYQVTQFGKPVTLSCSQTLNHNVMYWYQQKSSQAPKLLFHYYDKDFNNEADTPDNFQSRRPNTSFCFLDIRSPGLGDTAMYLCATSRGLEVETQYFGPGTRLLVL.

The J gene is TRBJ2-1, the V gene TRBV7-8; no clear D gene. This CDR3 comprises 12 residues. CDR1 is SGHVS and CDR2 is FQNEAQ in the germline V gene. V was cut by 6 bases and J by 10 bases, with 13 bases left in between. The CDR3: CASRNLRREQFF. The CDR3, as DNA: TGTGCCAGCAGGAACCTTAGGCGGGAGCAGTTCTTC.

This chain connects TRBV18 to TRBJ2-3; 9 bases match TRBD2. Germline CDR1 and CDR2: KGHSH and LQKENI. This CDR3 contains 16 residues. V lost 3 bases and J lost 0; bases outside the gene matches: 4. CDR3 sequence reads: CASSPLAGTSTDTQYF. As DNA, the CDR3 is TGTGCCAGCTCACCCCTAGCGGGGACTAGCACAGATACGCAGTATTTT.

V gene TRBV2 combines with J gene TRBJ2-1, with TRBD2 identical over 12 bases. J lost 9 bases, V lost 4 bases, and 4 bases had no gene match. This CDR3 is built from 14 residues. Germline CDR1 is SNHLY and CDR2 is FYNNEI. The CDR3: CASSGLAGVSEQFF. In DNA form, the CDR3 reads TGTGCCAGCAGTGGACTAGCGGGAGTCAGTGAGCAGTTCTTC.

This sequence joins TRBV2 and TRBJ2-2, with TRBD2 identical over 9 bases. CDR3 length equals 18 residues. CDR1 is SNHLY and CDR2 is FYNNEI in the germline V gene. The junction had 13 bases not matched to a gene; V was cut back by 2 bases and J by 6 bases. The CDR3 is CASSERGVVSGSAGELFF. CDR3 bases: TGTGCCAGCAGTGAAAGGGGGGTGGTTAGCGGGAGCGCCGGGGAGCTGTTTTTT.

This sequence joins TRBV19 and TRBJ2-2, with TRBD2 as a possible D gene (5 bases). The CDR3 runs to 16 residues. The germline V and J ends were trimmed by 5 bases and 7 bases, with 20 bases remaining between them. CDR1 is LNHDA and CDR2 is SQIVND in the germline V gene (reference sequence). The CDR3 coding sequence is TGTGCCAGTAGTGTTTCCGGGAATCCCTTGCACGGGGAGCTGTTTTTT. As protein: CASSVSGNPLHGELFF.

The chain recombines TRBV5-5 with TRBJ1-4, with D possibly matching TRBD1 (5 bases). This CDR3 region has 15 residues. The V gene's germline CDR1 is SGHKS and CDR2 YYEKEE (reference sequence). V shed 0 bases and J shed 8 bases, with 14 bases lying between them. CDR3: CASSLVGSDMEKLFF. CDR3 DNA sequence: TGTGCCAGCAGCTTGGTCGGTTCGGACATGGAAAAACTGTTTTTT.